The clone carrying this T cell receptor (beta chain) was observed a few times. The protocol attached unique molecular identifiers to individual cDNA molecules. TCRdb recomputed calls from the 5' RACE reads with MiXCR, one row per CDR3 protein. The sample shows 65,000 to 75,000 distinct CDR3 sequences, 3.5% to 6% of them seen only once. The data were obtained in a study of early T cells in non-severe SARS-CoV-2 infection. Study background: Unsorted whole-blood RNA was sequenced in bulk, leaving chains unpaired.

This sequence originates from an adult who was a healthcare worker with PCR-confirmed SARS-CoV-2 infection or an uninfected control (not recorded which). The donor label of this sample is uncertain. The sequenced sample was whole blood, obtained at baseline.

CDR3 coding DNA: TGTGCCAGCAGTTACCCTAGAGCAAGACAGGGGAATGAGCAGTTCTTC. Its protein product is CASSYPRARQGNEQFF. This rearrangement joins TRBV6-6 to TRBJ2-1; 8 bases map to TRBD1. The ends lost 2 bases at V and 7 bases at J; junction bases unmatched: 10. Germline V gives CDR1 MNHNY, CDR2 SVGAGI (reference sequence). The CDR3 sequence is 16 residues long.